The sequence of this T cell receptor beta chain was determined in a study of vaccination and CD4 T cells after COVID-19. Comment on this clonotype: Its cognate antigen is unknown.

The Oncomine TCR Beta short-read assay was what sequenced the DNA obtained from cultured CD4+ T cells. TCRdb independently ran MiXCR on the PCR reads; one entry per CDR3 protein. The sample shows around 10,000 distinct CDR3 sequences, around three fifths of them seen only once. The sample's treatment: 10-day PBMC culture with coronavirus spike peptide pools or control peptides (ViraFEST assay). CDR3 length: 14 amino acids. V lost 1 base and J lost 7, with 10 bases in between. Germline CDR1 is LNHDA and CDR2 is SQIVND (reference sequence). This sequence joins TRBV19 and TRBJ1-4; no clear D gene. The receptor was isolated from a human donor who had recovered from COVID-19. Sequencing was done on a sample of CD4+ T cells from blood, cultured in vitro. The CDR3 DNA sequence: TGTGCCAGTAGTATAGGTCGCACGACTGAAAAACTGTTTTTT. This gives the protein CASSIGRTTEKLFF.